The source of this T cell receptor beta chain is a study of Graves' ophthalmopathy and Graves' hyperthyroidism. The study, taken as a whole, reports: Discriminating ophthalmopathy from stable hyperthyroidism, a 13-signature model attained a sensitivity of under 90% and a specificity of about 79%.

Note on this clonotype: What it binds is unknown.

The CDR3 has 16 amino acids. The germline gives CDR1 SGHRS, CDR2 YFSETQ. J lost 3 bases, V lost 3 bases, and 8 bases had no gene match. RNA transcripts were the source from which TCR beta CDR3 regions were amplified. HTBI primers were used in a first-round RT-PCR, which preceded a second-round multiplex PCR. TCRdb analysed the multiplex PCR reads with MiXCR anew, one entry per CDR3 protein. This table holds 1 million to 1.3 million distinct CDR3 sequences, 35% to 40% found once. The V and J genes are TRBV5-1 and TRBJ1-2; 10 positions match TRBD1. Sequencing was done on a sample of peripheral blood or thyroid tissue (not recorded which). This clonotype was sampled from an adult man with Graves' hyperthyroidism. The CDR3 loop reads CASSSVGDRGDYGYTF. The CDR3 DNA reads as TGCGCCAGCAGCTCGGTGGGGGACAGGGGAGACTATGGCTACACCTTC.